The 5 T cell receptor beta chains below come from one sample, sequenced in a study of blood T cells in healthy people across ages. Primed by a sample-barcoded 5' primer and a J-beta primer mix, a second PCR proceeded for about 6 to 11 cycles. TCRdb re-analysed the 5' RACE reads in MiXCR, keeping a single row per CDR3 protein. The top ten hold approximately 15% of the sample, which has approximately 680,000 distinct CDR3 sequences, approximately 30% seen once. Sequencing used blood. The receptors stem from an elderly woman in good health.

This clonotype was observed a few times. V is TRBV6-5 and J is TRBJ1-4; the D is unclear. CDR1 and CDR2 (germline): MNHEY, SVGAGI. Trimming left V 0 bases short and J 7 bases short, with 9 bases between. The CDR3 extends over 14 amino acids. The CDR3 is CASSYSNTVEKLFF. CDR3 nucleotides: TGTGCCAGCAGTTACTCGAATACAGTTGAAAAACTGTTTTTT.

This clonotype was detected only a few times. The germline gene is not matched at one end of the junction; a read error may be the cause. V gene TRBV15 combines with J gene TRBJ1-2; 7 bases map to TRBD1. CDR1 and CDR2 from the germline V gene are LNHNV and YYDKDF (reference sequence). The CDR3 is made up of 14 amino acids. The CDR3 bases are TGTGCCGCCAGCAGTCGCCGGACAGGCGATGGCTACACCTTC. Translation gives CAASSRRTGDGYTF.

This clonotype was counted ten times or more. The rearrangement uses TRBV12-3 or TRBV12-4 and TRBJ1-2; D is ambiguous. V lost 5 bases, J lost 1 base, and 8 bases lay in between. The CDR3 is 13 residues long. In nucleotides, the CDR3 is TGTGCCAGCAGTAGGGAGCTTAACTATGGCTACACCTTC. Translating gives CASSRELNYGYTF.

There are many counts of this clonotype. The rearrangement joins TRBV20-1 to TRBJ1-6; 11 nucleotides line up with TRBD1. The CDR3 runs 17 residues. Germline CDR1 reads DFQATT; CDR2 reads SNEGSKA (reference sequence). V was pared by 0 bases and J by 3 bases, with 4 bases of the junction left unmatched. CDR3 bases: TGCAGTGCTAGAGATCGGACAGGGGGCGGCTATAATTCACCCCTCCACTTT. This codes for CSARDRTGGGYNSPLHF.

The chain couples TRBV4-1 to TRBJ1-3; the D is unclear. V was pared by 0 bases and J by 0 bases, with 12 bases between. The CDR3 covers 17 residues. Per the germline V gene, CDR1 is MGHRA and CDR2 is YSYEKL. This CDR3 is CASSQDRPSSSGNTIYF. The CDR3 coding sequence is TGCGCCAGCAGCCAAGATCGGCCTTCATCCTCTGGAAACACCATATATTTT.